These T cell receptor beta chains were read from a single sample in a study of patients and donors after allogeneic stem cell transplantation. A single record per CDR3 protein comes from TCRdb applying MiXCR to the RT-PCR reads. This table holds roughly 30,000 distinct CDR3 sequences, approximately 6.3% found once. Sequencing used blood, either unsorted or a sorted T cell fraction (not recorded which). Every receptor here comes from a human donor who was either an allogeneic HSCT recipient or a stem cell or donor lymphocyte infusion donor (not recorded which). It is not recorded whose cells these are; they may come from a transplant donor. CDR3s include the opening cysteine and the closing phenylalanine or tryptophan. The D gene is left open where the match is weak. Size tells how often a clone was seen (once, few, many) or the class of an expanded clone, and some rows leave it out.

CDR3: CASSPSGTGFYYEQYF; DNA: TGTGCCAGCTCACCCTCTGGGACAGGGTTTTACTACGAGCAGTACTTC; D: TRBD1; J: TRBJ2-7; V: TRBV18; size: few
CDR3: CASSAMGQGFKETQYF; DNA: TGTGCCAGCAGCGCGATGGGACAGGGTTTCAAGGAGACCCAGTACTTC; D: TRBD1; J: TRBJ2-5; V: TRBV7-9; size: many
CDR3: CSARDRGGGANYGYTF; DNA: TGCAGTGCTAGAGACCGAGGGGGGGGCGCTAACTATGGCTACACCTTC; D: -; J: TRBJ1-2; V: TRBV20-1; size: many
CDR3: CASSQLAGKGVNEQFF; DNA: TGTGCCAGCAGCCAGCTAGCGGGAAAGGGCGTGAATGAGCAGTTCTTC; D: TRBD2; J: TRBJ2-1; V: TRBV11-2; size: many
CDR3: CASSQEPNYEQYF; DNA: TGCGCCAGCAGCCAAGAGCCCAACTACGAGCAGTACTTC; D: -; J: TRBJ2-7; V: TRBV4-1; size: few
CDR3: CASSTGGARSEKLFF; DNA: TGTGCCAGCAGTACCGGGGGGGCTCGGAGTGAAAAACTGTTTTTT; D: -; J: TRBJ1-4; V: TRBV25-1; size: many
CDR3: CASSRTGRAYNEQFF; DNA: TGTGCCAGCAGCCGGACAGGGAGAGCCTACAATGAGCAGTTCTTC; D: TRBD1; J: TRBJ2-1; V: TRBV6-2/TRBV6-3; size: many
CDR3: CASSPSGRLSYNEQFF; DNA: TGTGCCAGCAGTCCTAGCGGGAGGCTTTCCTACAATGAGCAGTTCTTC; D: TRBD2; J: TRBJ2-1; V: TRBV12-3/TRBV12-4; size: -
CDR3: CSARDPGLADNEQFF; DNA: TGCAGTGCTAGAGACCCCGGACTAGCGGACAATGAGCAGTTCTTC; D: TRBD2; J: TRBJ2-1; V: TRBV20-1; size: -
CDR3: CASSEWMGHTEKLFF; DNA: TGTGCCAGCAGTGAATGGATGGGCCATACGGAAAAACTGTTTTTT; D: -; J: TRBJ1-4; V: TRBV25-1; size: many
CDR3: CASSLSGPNTEAFF; DNA: TGCGCCAGCAGCTTGTCAGGGCCGAACACTGAAGCTTTCTTT; D: -; J: TRBJ1-1; V: TRBV5-1; size: many
CDR3: CASSFVLAGTDTQYF; DNA: TGTGCCAGCAGCTTTGTTCTAGCAGGCACAGATACGCAGTATTTT; D: -; J: TRBJ2-3; V: TRBV7-9; size: -
CDR3: CAISESSGSGEQYF; DNA: TGTGCCATCAGTGAGTCTAGCGGGAGTGGTGAGCAGTACTTC; D: TRBD2; J: TRBJ2-7; V: TRBV10-3; size: many
CDR3: CASSLAGRHLLAGSYEQYF; DNA: TGCGCCAGCAGCTTGGCTGGGCGTCACTTACTAGCGGGATCCTACGAGCAGTACTTC; D: TRBD2; J: TRBJ2-7; V: TRBV5-1; size: -
CDR3: CASSFGETQYF; DNA: TGTGCCAGCAGCTTTGGGGAGACCCAGTACTTC; D: -; J: TRBJ2-5; V: TRBV11-2; size: many